This T cell receptor beta chain was sequenced during a study of cytomegalovirus exposure and HLA in healthy donors. Study details: Among 150 million to 200 million T cells, an earlier analysis found about 110 million unique TCR beta sequences.

PCR used 60 Vbeta primers and 13 Jbeta primers. Sequencing used immunoSEQ multiplex PCR; TCRdb keeps in-frame clones, though not all of them. The sample consists of roughly 98,000 clones, about 70% of them appearing once. CDR1 and CDR2 (germline): LGHNA, YSLEER. The CDR3 totals 16 residues. Trimming took off 1 base at V and 1 base at J, with 11 bases between the two ends. This clonotype was sampled from a female donor in good health and CMV-seropositive. Sequencing used PBMCs. The chain uses TRBV4-3 and TRBJ1-5; the D gene is possibly TRBD1 (5 bases). This CDR3 reads CASSQGPRTSNQPQHF. CDR3 sequence (DNA): TGCGCCAGCAGCCAAGGCCCAAGGACAAGCAATCAGCCCCAGCATTTT.